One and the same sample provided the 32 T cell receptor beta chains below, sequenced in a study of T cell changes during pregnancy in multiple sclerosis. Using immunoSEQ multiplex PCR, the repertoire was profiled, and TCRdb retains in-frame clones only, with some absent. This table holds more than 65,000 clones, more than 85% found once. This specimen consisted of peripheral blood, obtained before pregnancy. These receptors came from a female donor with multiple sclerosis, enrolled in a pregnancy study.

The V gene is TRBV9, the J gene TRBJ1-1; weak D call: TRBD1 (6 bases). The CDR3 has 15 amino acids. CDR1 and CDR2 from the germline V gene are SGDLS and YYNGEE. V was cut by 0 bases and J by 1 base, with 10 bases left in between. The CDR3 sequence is CASSVDQGTNTEAFF. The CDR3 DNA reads TGTGCCAGCAGCGTAGATCAGGGGACGAACACTGAAGCTTTCTTT.

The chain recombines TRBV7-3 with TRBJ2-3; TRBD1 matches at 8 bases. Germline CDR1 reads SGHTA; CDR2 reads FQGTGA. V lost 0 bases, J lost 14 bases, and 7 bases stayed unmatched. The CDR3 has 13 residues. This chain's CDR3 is CASSLTQGAPPYF. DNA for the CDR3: TGTGCCAGCAGCTTAACCCAGGGGGCGCCCCCGTATTTT.

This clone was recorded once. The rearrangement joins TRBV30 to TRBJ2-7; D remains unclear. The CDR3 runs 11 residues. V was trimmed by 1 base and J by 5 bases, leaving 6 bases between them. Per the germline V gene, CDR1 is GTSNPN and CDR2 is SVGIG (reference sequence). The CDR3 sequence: CAWSAADEQYF. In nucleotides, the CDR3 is TGTGCCTGGAGTGCTGCAGACGAGCAGTACTTC.

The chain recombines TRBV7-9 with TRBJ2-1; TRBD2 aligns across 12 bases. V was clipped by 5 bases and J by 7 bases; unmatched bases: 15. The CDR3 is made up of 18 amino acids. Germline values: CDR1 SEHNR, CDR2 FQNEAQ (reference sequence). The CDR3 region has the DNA TGTGCCAGCAGCGGAGCCCCCCGGACTAGCGGGATCTTGAATGAGCAGTTCTTC. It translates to CASSGAPRTSGILNEQFF. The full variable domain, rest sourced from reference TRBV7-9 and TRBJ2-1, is DTGVSQNPRHKITKRGQNVTFRCDPISEHNRLYWYRQTLGQGPEFLTYFQNEAQLEKSRLLSDRFSAERPKGSFSTLEIQRTEQGDSAMYLCASSGAPRTSGILNEQFFGPGTRLTVL.

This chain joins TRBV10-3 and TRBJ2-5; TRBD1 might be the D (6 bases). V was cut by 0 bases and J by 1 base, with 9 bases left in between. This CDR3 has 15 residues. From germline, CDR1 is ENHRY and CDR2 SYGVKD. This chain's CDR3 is CAISESGASQETQYF. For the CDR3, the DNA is TGTGCCATCAGTGAGTCGGGGGCATCCCAAGAGACCCAGTACTTC.

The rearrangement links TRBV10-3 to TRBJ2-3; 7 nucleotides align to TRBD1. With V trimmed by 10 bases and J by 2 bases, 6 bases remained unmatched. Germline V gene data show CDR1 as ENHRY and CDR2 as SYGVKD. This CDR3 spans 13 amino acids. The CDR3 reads CATRDSNTDTQYF. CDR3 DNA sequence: TGTGCCACCCGGGACAGCAACACAGATACGCAGTATTTT.

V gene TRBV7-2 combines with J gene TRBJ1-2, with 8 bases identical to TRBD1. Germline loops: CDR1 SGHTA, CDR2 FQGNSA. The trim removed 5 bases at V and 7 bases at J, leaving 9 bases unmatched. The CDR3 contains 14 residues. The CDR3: CASSPTQGARGYTF. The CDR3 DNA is TGTGCCAGCAGCCCAACCCAGGGGGCGCGTGGCTACACCTTC. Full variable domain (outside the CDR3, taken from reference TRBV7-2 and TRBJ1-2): GAGVSQSPSNKVTEKGKDVELRCDPISGHTALYWYRQSLGQGLEFLIYFQGNSAPDKSGLPSDRFSAERTGGSVSTLTIQRTQQEDSAVYLCASSPTQGARGYTFGSGTRLTVV.

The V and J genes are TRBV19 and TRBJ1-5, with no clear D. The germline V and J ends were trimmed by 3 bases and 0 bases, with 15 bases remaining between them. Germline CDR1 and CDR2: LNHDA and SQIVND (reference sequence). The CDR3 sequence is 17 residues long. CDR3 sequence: CASSIPRRYHSNQPQHF. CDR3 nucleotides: TGTGCCAGTAGTATCCCCCGGCGGTACCATAGCAATCAGCCCCAGCATTTT.

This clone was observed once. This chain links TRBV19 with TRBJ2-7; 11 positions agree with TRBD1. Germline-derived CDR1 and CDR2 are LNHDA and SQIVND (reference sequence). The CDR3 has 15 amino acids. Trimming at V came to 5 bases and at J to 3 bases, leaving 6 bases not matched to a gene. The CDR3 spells CASSVIGTGGYEQYF. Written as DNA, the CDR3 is TGTGCCAGTAGTGTAATCGGGACAGGGGGCTACGAGCAGTACTTC.

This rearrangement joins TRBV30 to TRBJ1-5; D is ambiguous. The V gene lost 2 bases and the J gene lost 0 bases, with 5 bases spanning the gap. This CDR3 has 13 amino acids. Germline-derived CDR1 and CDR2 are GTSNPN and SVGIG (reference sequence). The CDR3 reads CAWSLLSNQPQHF. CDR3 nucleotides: TGTGCCTGGAGTCTCCTTAGCAATCAGCCCCAGCATTTT.

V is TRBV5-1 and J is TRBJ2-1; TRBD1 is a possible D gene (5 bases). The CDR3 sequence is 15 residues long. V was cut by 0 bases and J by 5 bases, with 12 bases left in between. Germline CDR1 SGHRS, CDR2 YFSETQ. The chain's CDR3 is CASSLVGAPNNEQFF. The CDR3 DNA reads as TGCGCCAGCAGCTTGGTAGGGGCCCCAAACAATGAGCAGTTCTTC.

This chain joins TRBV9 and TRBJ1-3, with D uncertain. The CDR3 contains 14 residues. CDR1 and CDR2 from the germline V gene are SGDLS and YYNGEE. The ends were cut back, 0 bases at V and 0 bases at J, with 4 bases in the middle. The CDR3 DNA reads TGTGCCAGCAGCGTAGGTAACTCTGGAAACACCATATATTTT. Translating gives CASSVGNSGNTIYF.

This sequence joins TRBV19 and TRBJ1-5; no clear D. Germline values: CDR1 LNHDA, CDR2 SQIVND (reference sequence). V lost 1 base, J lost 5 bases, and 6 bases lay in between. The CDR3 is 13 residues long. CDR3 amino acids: CASSIVADQPQHF. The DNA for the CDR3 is TGTGCCAGTAGTATAGTGGCAGATCAGCCCCAGCATTTT.

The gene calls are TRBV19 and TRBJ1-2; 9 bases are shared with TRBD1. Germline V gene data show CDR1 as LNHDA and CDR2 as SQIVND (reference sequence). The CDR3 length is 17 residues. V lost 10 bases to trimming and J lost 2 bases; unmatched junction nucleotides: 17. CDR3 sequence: CATATGGAISYNYGYTF. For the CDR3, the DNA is TGTGCCACCGCGACAGGGGGTGCCATATCTTACAACTATGGCTACACCTTC. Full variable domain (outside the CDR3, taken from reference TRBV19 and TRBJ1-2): DGGITQSPKYLFRKEGQNVTLSCEQNLNHDAMYWYRQDPGQGLRLIYYSQIVNDFQKGDIAEGYSVSREKKESFPLTVTSAQKNPTAFYLCATATGGAISYNYGYTFGSGTRLTVV.

The CDR3 DNA reads as TGTGCCAGCGGTCCGACGGACAGGGTATCGAGTGAGCAGTTCTTC. This codes for CASGPTDRVSSEQFF. This sequence joins TRBV25-1 and TRBJ2-1, with 8 positions matching TRBD1. The CDR3 has 15 residues. Germline V gives CDR1 MGHDK, CDR2 SYGVNS. The V and J ends lost 8 bases and 9 bases, in that order; junction bases with no gene match: 15.

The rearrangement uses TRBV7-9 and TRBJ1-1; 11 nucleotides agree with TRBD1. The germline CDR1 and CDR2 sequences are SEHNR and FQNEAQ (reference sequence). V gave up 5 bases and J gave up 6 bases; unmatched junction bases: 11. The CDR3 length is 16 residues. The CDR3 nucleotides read TGTGCCAGCAGCCCTCGGGACAGGGGGTATTCCGCTGAAGCTTTCTTT. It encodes CASSPRDRGYSAEAFF.

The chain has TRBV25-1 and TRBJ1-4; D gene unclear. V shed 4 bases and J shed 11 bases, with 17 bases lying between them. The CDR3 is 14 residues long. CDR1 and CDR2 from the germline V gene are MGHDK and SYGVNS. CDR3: CASSVDYSPTKLFF. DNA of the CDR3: TGTGCCAGCAGTGTCGACTATTCCCCCACGAAACTGTTTTTT.

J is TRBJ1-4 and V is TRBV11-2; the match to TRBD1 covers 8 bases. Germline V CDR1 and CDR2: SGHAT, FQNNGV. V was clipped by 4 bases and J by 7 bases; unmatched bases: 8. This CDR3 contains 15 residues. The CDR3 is CASSSDRGRTEKLFF. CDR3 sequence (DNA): TGTGCCAGCAGCTCCGACAGGGGTAGGACTGAAAAACTGTTTTTT. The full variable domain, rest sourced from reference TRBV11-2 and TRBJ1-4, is EAGVAQSPRYKIIEKRQSVAFWCNPISGHATLYWYQQILGQGPKLLIQFQNNGVVDDSQLPKDRFSAERLKGVDSTLKIQPAKLEDSAVYLCASSSDRGRTEKLFFGSGTQLSVL.

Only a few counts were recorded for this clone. CDR3 DNA: TGTGCCTGGAGTGTTGGTCCAGGTGAAGCTTTCTTT. Amino acids: CAWSVGPGEAFF. This chain connects TRBV30 to TRBJ1-1; D is undetermined. This CDR3 is 12 amino acids long. The V and J ends lost 0 bases and 7 bases respectively, with 9 bases between them. Germline-derived CDR1 and CDR2 are GTSNPN and SVGIG (reference sequence).

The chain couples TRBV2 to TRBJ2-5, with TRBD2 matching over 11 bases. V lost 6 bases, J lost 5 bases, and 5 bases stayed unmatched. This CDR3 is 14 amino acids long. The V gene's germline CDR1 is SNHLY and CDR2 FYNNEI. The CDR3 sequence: CASRALAGAETQYF. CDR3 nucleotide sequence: TGTGCCAGCAGGGCACTAGCGGGGGCCGAGACCCAGTACTTC.

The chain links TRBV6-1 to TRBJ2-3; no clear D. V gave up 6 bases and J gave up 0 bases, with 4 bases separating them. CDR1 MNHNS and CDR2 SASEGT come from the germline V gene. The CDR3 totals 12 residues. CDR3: CASRASTDTQYF. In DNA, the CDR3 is TGTGCCAGCAGGGCTAGCACAGATACGCAGTATTTT.

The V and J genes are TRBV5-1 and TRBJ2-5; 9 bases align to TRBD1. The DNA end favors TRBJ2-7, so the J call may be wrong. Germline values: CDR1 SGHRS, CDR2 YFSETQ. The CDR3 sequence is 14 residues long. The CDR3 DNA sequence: TGCGCCAGCAGCCCGGGACAGGGATTCGACGAGCAGTACTTC. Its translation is CASSPGQGFDEQYF.

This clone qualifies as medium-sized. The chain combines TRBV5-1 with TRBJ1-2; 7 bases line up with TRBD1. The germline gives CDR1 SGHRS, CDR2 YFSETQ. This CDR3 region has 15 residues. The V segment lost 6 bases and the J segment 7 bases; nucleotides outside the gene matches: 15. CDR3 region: CASNPGSGGRGGYTF. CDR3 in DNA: TGCGCCAGCAACCCTGGCTCAGGGGGGCGAGGTGGCTACACCTTC.

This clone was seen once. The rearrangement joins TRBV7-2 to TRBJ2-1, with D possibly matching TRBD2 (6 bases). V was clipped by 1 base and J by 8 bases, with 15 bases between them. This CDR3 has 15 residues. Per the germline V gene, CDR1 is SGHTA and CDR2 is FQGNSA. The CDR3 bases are TGTGCCAGCAGCTTAGGCGGGATAATCCTCGATGAGCAGTTCTTC. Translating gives CASSLGGIILDEQFF.

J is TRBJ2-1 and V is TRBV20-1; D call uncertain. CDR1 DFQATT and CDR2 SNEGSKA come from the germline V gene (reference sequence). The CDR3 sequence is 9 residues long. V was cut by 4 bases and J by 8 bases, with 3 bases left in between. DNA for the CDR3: TGCAGTGCTACGGATGAGCAGTTCTTC. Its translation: CSATDEQFF.

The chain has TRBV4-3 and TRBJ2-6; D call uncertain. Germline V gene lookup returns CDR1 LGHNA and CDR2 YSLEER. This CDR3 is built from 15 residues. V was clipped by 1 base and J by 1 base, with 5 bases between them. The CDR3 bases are TGCGCCAGCAGCCAAGTGTCTTCTGGGGCCAACGTCCTGACTTTC. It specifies CASSQVSSGANVLTF.

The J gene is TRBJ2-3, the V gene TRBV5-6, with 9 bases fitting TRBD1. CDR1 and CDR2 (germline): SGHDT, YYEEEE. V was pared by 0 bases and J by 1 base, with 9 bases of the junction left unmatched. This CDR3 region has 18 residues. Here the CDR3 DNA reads TGTGCCAGCAGCTTGGTAGGGACAGGGTTTGAGGGCACAGATACGCAGTATTTT. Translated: CASSLVGTGFEGTDTQYF.

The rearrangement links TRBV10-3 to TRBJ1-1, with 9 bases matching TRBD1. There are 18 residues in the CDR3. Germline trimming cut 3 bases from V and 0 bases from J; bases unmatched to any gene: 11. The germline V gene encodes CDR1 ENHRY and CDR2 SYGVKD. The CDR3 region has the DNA TGTGCCATCAGTGATAAGGGGGGACAGGGTGCAATGAACACTGAAGCTTTCTTT. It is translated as CAISDKGGQGAMNTEAFF.

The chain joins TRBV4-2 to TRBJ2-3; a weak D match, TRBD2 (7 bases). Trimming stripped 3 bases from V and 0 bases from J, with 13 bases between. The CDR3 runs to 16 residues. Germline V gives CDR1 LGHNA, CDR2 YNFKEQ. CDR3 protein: CASSHYGGPSTDTQYF. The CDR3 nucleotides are TGTGCCAGCAGCCATTACGGGGGGCCTAGCACAGATACGCAGTATTTT.

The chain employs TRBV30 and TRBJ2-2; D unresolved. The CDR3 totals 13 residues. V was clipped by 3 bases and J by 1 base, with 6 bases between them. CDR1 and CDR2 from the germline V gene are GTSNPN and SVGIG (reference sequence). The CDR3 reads CAWRVRNTGELFF. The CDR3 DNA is TGTGCCTGGAGGGTCAGGAACACCGGGGAGCTGTTTTTT.

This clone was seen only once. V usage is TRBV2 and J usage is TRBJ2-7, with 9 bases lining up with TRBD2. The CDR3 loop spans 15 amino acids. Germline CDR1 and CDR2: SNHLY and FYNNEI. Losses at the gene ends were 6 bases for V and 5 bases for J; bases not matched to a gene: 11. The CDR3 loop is CASSRLAGVLDEQYF. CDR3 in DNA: TGTGCCAGCAGCCGGTTAGCGGGAGTATTGGACGAGCAGTACTTC. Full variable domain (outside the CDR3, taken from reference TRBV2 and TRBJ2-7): EPEVTQTPSHQVTQMGQEVILRCVPISNHLYFYWYRQILGQKVEFLVSFYNNEISEKSEIFDDQFSVERPDGSNFTLKIRSTKLEDSAMYFCASSRLAGVLDEQYFGPGTRLTVT.

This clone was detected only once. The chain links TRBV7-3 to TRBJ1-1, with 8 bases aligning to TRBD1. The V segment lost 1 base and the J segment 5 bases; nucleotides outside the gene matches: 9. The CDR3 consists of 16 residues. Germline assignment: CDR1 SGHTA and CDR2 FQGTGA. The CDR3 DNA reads TGTGCCAGCAGCTTAAACCCCGGACAGGGAAATACTGAAGCTTTCTTT. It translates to CASSLNPGQGNTEAFF.